The source of this TCR beta chain is a study of cytomegalovirus exposure and HLA in healthy donors. Study-wide background: Early released data comprised tens of millions of unique TCRs from HLA-typed donors.

As for the donors, each was a healthy bone marrow donor. The CDR3 is made up of 20 amino acids. The V and J ends lost 3 bases and 4 bases, in that order; junction bases with no gene match: 14. Germline CDR1 MNHEY, CDR2 SMNVEV (reference sequence). In the PCR, 60 Vbeta and 13 Jbeta primers were used. Libraries were prepared by immunoSEQ multiplex PCR; TCRdb keeps only in-frame clonotypes and omits some of them. The sample records 200,000 to 250,000 clones, 80% to 85% being singletons. Material: PBMCs. This sequence originates from a boy aged 2-15 years in good health and CMV-seronegative. V is TRBV27 and J is TRBJ2-3; TRBD2 matches at 15 bases. CDR3 protein: CASSFYRTSGRAGGADTQYF. The CDR3 coding sequence is TGTGCCAGCAGTTTCTACAGGACTAGCGGGAGGGCAGGGGGGGCAGATACGCAGTATTTT.